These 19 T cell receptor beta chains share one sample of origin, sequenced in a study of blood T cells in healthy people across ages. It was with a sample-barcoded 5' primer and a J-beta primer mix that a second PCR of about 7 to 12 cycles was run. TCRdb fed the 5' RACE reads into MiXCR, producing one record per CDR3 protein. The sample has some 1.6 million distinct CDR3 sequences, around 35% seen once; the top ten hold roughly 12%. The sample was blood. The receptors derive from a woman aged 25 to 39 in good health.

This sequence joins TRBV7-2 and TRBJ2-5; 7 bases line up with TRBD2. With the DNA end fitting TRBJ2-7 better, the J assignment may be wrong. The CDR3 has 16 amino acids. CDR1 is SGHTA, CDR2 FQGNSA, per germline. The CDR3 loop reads CASSPQTGLPNYEQYF. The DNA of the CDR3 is TGTGCCAGCAGCCCCCAGACGGGACTACCTAACTACGAGCAGTACTTC.

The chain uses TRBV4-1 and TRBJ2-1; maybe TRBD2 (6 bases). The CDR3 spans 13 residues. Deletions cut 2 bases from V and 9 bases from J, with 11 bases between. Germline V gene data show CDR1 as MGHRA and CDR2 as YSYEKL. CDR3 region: CASSQKAGIEQFF. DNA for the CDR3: TGCGCCAGCAGCCAAAAGGCGGGGATTGAGCAGTTCTTC.

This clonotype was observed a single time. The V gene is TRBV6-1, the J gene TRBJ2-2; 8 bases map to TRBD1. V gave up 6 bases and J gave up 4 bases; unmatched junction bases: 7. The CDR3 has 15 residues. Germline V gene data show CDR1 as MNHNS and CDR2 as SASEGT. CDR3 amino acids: CASRTAGGVTGELFF. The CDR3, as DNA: TGTGCCAGCAGGACGGCAGGGGGCGTCACCGGGGAGCTGTTTTTT.

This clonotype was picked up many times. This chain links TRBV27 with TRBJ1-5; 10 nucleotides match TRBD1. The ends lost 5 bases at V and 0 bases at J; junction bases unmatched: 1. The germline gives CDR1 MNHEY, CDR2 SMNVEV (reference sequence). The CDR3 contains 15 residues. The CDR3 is CASSRQGASNQPQHF. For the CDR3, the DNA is TGTGCCAGCAGTCGACAGGGGGCTAGCAATCAGCCCCAGCATTTT.

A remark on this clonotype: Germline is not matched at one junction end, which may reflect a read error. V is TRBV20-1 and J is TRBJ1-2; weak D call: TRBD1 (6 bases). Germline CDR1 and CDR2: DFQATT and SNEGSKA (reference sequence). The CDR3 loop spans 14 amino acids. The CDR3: CSARRQADDYGCTF. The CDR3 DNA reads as TGCAGTGCTAGGAGACAGGCCGATGACTATGGCTGCACCTTC.

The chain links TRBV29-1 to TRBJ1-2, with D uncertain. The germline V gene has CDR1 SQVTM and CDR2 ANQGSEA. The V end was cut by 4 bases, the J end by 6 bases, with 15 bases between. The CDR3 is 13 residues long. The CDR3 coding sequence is TGCAGCGTTGGGGAATCCCGTCTTGATGGCTACACCTTC. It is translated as CSVGESRLDGYTF. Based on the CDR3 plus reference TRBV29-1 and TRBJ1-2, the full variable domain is SAVISQKPSRDICQRGTSLTIQCQVDSQVTMMFWYRQQPGQSLTLIATANQGSEATYESGFVIDKFPISRPNLTFSTLTVSNMSPEDSSIYLCSVGESRLDGYTFGSGTRLTVV.

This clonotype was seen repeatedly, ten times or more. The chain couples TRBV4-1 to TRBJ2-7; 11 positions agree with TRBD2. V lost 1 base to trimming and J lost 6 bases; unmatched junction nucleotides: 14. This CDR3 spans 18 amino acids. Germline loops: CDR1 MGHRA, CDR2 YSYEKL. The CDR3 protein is CASSQGRGQLAGVAEQYF. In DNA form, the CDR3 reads TGCGCCAGCAGCCAAGGGAGGGGCCAACTAGCGGGAGTCGCCGAGCAGTACTTC.

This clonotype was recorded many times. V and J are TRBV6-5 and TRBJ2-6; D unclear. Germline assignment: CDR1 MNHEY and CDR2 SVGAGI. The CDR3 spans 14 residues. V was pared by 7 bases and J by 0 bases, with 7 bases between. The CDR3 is CASTPLSGANVLTF. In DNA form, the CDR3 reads TGTGCCAGCACCCCCCTCTCTGGGGCCAACGTCCTGACTTTC.

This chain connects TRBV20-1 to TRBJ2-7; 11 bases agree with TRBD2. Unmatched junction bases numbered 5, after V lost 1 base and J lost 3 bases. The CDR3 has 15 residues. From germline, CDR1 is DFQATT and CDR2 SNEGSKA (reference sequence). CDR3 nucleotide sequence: TGCAGTGCTAGAGCTGGTACTAGCGGGGGCTACGAGCAGTACTTC. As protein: CSARAGTSGGYEQYF.

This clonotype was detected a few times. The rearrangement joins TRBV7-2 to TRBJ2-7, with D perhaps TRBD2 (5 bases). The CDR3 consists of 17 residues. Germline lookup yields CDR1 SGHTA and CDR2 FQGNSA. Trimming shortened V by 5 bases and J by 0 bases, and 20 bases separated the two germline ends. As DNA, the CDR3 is TGTGCCAGCAGCCCTTCTCGGGGAAGCTACAGCTCCTACGAGCAGTACTTC. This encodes CASSPSRGSYSSYEQYF. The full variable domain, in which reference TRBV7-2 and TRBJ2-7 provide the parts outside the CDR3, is GAGVSQSPSNKVTEKGKDVELRCDPISGHTALYWYRQSLGQGLEFLIYFQGNSAPDKSGLPSDRFSAERTGGSVSTLTIQRTQQEDSAVYLCASSPSRGSYSSYEQYFGPGTRLTVT.

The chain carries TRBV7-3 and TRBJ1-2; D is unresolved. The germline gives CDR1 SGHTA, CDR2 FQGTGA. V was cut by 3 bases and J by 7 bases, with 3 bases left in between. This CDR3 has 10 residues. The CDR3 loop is CASSFSGYTF. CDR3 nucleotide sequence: TGTGCCAGCAGCTTTAGTGGCTACACCTTC.

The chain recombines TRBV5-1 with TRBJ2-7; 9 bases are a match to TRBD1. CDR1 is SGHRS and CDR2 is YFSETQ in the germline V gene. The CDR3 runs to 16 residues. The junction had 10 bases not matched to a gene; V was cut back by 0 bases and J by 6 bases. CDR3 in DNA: TGCGCCAGCAGCTTGGCCAGAGGGACAGGGAAGTGCGAGCAGTACTTC. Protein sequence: CASSLARGTGKCEQYF.

CDR3 sequence: CASSNDRPEQYF. The CDR3, as DNA: TGTGCCAGCAGCAACGACAGACCCGAGCAGTACTTC. V usage is TRBV12-3 or TRBV12-4 and J usage is TRBJ2-7, with a tentative D call TRBD1 (5 bases). Trimming left V 6 bases short and J 6 bases short, with 12 bases between. This CDR3 spans 12 amino acids.

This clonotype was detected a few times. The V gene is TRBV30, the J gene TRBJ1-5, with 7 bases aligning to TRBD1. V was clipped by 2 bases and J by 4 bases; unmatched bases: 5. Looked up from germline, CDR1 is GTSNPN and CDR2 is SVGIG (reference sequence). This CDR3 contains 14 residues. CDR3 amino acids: CAWSRGQNNQPQHF. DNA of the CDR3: TGTGCCTGGAGTCGGGGACAGAATAATCAGCCCCAGCATTTT.

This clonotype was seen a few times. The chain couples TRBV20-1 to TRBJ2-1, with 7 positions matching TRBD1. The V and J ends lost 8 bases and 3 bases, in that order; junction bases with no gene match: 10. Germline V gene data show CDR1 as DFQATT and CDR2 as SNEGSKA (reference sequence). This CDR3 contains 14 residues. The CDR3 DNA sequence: TGCAGTTTCGAACGGGACAGATACTACAATGAGCAGTTCTTC. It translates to CSFERDRYYNEQFF.

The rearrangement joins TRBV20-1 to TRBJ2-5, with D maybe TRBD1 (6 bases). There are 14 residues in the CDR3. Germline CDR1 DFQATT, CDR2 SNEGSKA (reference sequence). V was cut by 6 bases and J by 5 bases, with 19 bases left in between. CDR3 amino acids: CSAALGHPRETQYF. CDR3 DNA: TGCAGTGCCGCCCTGGGACACCCGAGGGAGACCCAGTACTTC.

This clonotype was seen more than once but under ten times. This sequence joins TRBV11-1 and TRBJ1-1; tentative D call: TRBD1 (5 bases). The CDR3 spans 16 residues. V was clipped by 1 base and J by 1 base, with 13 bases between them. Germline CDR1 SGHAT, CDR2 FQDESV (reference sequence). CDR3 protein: CASSLVGDGTNTEAFF. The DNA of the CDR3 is TGTGCCAGCAGCTTAGTGGGGGATGGTACGAACACTGAAGCTTTCTTT.

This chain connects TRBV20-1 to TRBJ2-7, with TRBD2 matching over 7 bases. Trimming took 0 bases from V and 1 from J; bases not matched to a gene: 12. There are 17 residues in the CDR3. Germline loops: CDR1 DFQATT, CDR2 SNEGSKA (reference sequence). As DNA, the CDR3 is TGCAGTGCTAGAGATACCCCAAGGGCGGGAGAATCCTACGAGCAGTACTTC. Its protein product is CSARDTPRAGESYEQYF.

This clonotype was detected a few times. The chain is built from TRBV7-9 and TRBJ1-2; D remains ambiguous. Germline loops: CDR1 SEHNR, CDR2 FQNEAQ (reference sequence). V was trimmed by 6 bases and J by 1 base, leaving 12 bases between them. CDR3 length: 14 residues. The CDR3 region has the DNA TGTGCCAGCAGTTCGGTCCGGATTAACTATGGCTACACCTTC. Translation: CASSSVRINYGYTF.